This T cell receptor beta chain was captured by sequencing in a study of T cell repertoires in cytomegalovirus infection. The sample holds one count of this clonotype. TCRdb recomputed calls from the reads with MiXCR, one row per CDR3 protein. Of 200,000 to 300,000 distinct CDR3 sequences detected, over 8% appear once; the ten largest clones hold roughly 16%. The TCR was taken from a human donor in good health (CMV status not recorded). Some clones in this sample may be carry-over from other donors' samples. Sequenced input: PBMCs.

The CDR3 region is CSVGGQAIGAFF. CDR3 coding DNA: TGCAGCGTTGGGGGACAGGCCATTGGAGCTTTCTTT. The J gene is TRBJ1-1, the V gene TRBV29-1; TRBD1 agrees at 8 bases. This CDR3 spans 12 amino acids. The junction had 8 bases not matched to a gene; V was cut back by 4 bases and J by 10 bases. From germline, CDR1 is SQVTM and CDR2 ANQGSEA.